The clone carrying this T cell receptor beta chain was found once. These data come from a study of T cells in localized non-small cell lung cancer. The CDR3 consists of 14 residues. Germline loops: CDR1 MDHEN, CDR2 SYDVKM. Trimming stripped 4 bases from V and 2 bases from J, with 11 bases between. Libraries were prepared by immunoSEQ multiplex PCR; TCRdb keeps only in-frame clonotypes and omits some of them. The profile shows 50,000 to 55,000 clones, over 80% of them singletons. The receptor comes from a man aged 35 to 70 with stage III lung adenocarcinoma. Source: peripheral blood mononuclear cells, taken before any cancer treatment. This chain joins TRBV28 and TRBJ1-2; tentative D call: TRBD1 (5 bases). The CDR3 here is CASSSRRGNYGYTF. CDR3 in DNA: TGTGCCAGCAGTTCACGTAGGGGAAACTATGGCTACACCTTC.